This passage covers 32 T cell receptor beta chains from one sample sequenced in a study of blood T cells in healthy people across ages. A J-beta primer mix and a sample-barcoded 5' primer were used in a second PCR of roughly 6 to 11 cycles. TCRdb reprocessed the 5' RACE reads with MiXCR, giving one entry per CDR3 protein. The sample has roughly 680,000 distinct CDR3 sequences, around 21% seen once; the top ten hold roughly 3.9%. Material for sequencing was blood. The receptors stem from a man aged 70-80 years in good health.

To note about this clonotype: Germline and junction disagree at one end, which may indicate a read error. The V call is TRBV20-1, the J call TRBJ2-3; TRBD2 matches at 10 bases. Germline V CDR1 and CDR2: DFQATT, SNEGSKA (reference sequence). The CDR3 runs 14 residues. CDR3: CSAAGLAATDTRYF. CDR3 nucleotides: TGCAGTGCCGCCGGACTAGCGGCCACAGATACGCGGTATTTT.

This rearrangement joins TRBV28 to TRBJ1-4; 10 nucleotides line up with TRBD1. CDR1 is MDHEN, CDR2 SYDVKM, per germline. The J segment lost 5 bases and the V segment lost 6 bases, leaving 12 bases of the junction unmatched. The CDR3 contains 17 residues. The CDR3 loop is CASREPGTGVTNEKLFF. The CDR3 DNA follows: TGTGCCAGCAGGGAACCCGGGACAGGGGTAACAAATGAAAAACTGTTTTTT.

The chain couples TRBV3-1 to TRBJ1-1, with D possibly matching TRBD1 (5 bases). The CDR3 spans 15 residues. CDR1 LGHDT and CDR2 YNNKEL come from the germline V gene (reference sequence). Trimming removed 0 bases from V and 0 bases from J, with 8 bases in between. CDR3 nucleotides: TGTGCCAGCAGCCAAGAGCCGGGGGTGAACACTGAAGCTTTCTTT. Translating it yields CASSQEPGVNTEAFF.

This clonotype was counted a few times. V gene TRBV9 combines with J gene TRBJ2-5; D gene ambiguous. The CDR3 contains 13 residues. Per germline, CDR1 SGDLS and CDR2 YYNGEE. Trimming removed 3 bases from V and 4 bases from J, with 10 bases in between. In DNA form, the CDR3 reads TGTGCCAGCAGCGGATACATGGGAGAGACCCAGTACTTC. It codes for CASSGYMGETQYF.

This rearrangement joins TRBV27 to TRBJ2-1, with 10 positions matching TRBD2. Germline V lookup: CDR1 MNHEY, CDR2 SMNVEV (reference sequence). The CDR3 spans 17 residues. The V gene end was trimmed by 4 bases and the J gene end by 9 bases; junction bases not matched to a gene: 15. The CDR3 region is CASSYVTGTSVGGEQFF. For the CDR3, the DNA is TGTGCCAGCAGTTACGTCACCGGGACTAGCGTGGGGGGTGAGCAGTTCTTC.

J is TRBJ2-5 and V is TRBV10-3; 9 positions agree with TRBD1. Germline CDR1 ENHRY, CDR2 SYGVKD. The CDR3 has 14 residues. Trimming removed 7 bases from V and 5 bases from J; junction bases left unmatched: 8. CDR3 DNA sequence: TGTGCCATCACCGAGGGACAGGGCGGGGAGACCCAGTACTTC. Its translation is CAITEGQGGETQYF.

This clonotype occurred many times. The J gene is TRBJ2-1, the V gene TRBV20-1, with D uncertain. Germline CDR1 DFQATT, CDR2 SNEGSKA (reference sequence). The ends were cut back, 0 bases at V and 9 bases at J, with 9 bases in the middle. The CDR3 runs 12 residues. The CDR3 DNA is TGCAGTGCTAGAGATTCGACGGCTGAGCAGTTCTTC. It is translated as CSARDSTAEQFF.

J is TRBJ2-5 and V is TRBV7-8; D remains ambiguous. The V end lost 7 bases, the J end lost 3 bases, and 9 bases lay between the germline ends. Germline V CDR1 and CDR2: SGHVS, FQNEAQ. CDR3 length equals 12 residues. The CDR3 is CASIPPEETQYF. Here the CDR3 DNA reads TGTGCCAGCATCCCCCCCGAAGAGACCCAGTACTTC.

V gene TRBV20-1 combines with J gene TRBJ2-4, with a tentative D call TRBD1 (6 bases). This CDR3 comprises 16 residues. Germline-derived CDR1 and CDR2 are DFQATT and SNEGSKA (reference sequence). V lost 0 bases and J 1 base, leaving 13 bases between the germline ends. The CDR3 region is CSAREGAVGAKNIQYF. CDR3 nucleotide sequence: TGCAGTGCTAGAGAGGGGGCGGTAGGGGCCAAAAACATTCAGTACTTC.

The V call is TRBV28, the J call TRBJ2-3, with TRBD1 identical over 8 bases. Unmatched junction bases numbered 9, after V lost 5 bases and J lost 5 bases. Germline CDR1 and CDR2: MDHEN and SYDVKM. The CDR3 contains 15 residues. CDR3 DNA: TGTGCCAGCAGTACCTCAGGGGGCTACGGAGATACGCAGTATTTT. Its translation is CASSTSGGYGDTQYF.

J is TRBJ2-7 and V is TRBV10-3; TRBD1 matches at 10 bases. The CDR3 is 14 amino acids. The germline V gene encodes CDR1 ENHRY and CDR2 SYGVKD. V was pared by 5 bases and J by 7 bases, with 8 bases of the junction left unmatched. The CDR3 spells CAISPGTGVSEQYF. CDR3 nucleotide sequence: TGTGCCATCAGTCCCGGGACAGGGGTCTCTGAGCAGTACTTC.

The V gene is TRBV28, the J gene TRBJ2-3; TRBD2 matches 8 bases. Germline V gene data show CDR1 as MDHEN and CDR2 as SYDVKM. With 4 bases clipped from V and 6 bases from J, the junction kept 9 bases outside the gene matches. The CDR3 covers 15 residues. The CDR3 region is CASSSSGSGRDTQYF. Written as DNA, the CDR3 is TGTGCCAGCAGTTCGAGCGGGAGTGGTCGTGATACGCAGTATTTT.

This clonotype was counted once. The V and J genes are TRBV5-1 and TRBJ2-5; the D gene is possibly TRBD2 (6 bases). CDR3 length: 15 residues. The germline V gene encodes CDR1 SGHRS and CDR2 YFSETQ. Trimming removed 0 bases at V and 3 bases at J, with 12 bases between. CDR3 sequence: CASSLVMGGEETQYF. The CDR3 bases are TGCGCCAGCAGCTTGGTAATGGGGGGAGAAGAGACCCAGTACTTC.

This clonotype appeared many times. The chain employs TRBV7-2 and TRBJ2-5; D call uncertain. The CDR3 sequence is 13 residues long. The V and J ends lost 5 bases and 1 base respectively, with 8 bases between them. Looked up from germline, CDR1 is SGHTA and CDR2 is FQGNSA. This CDR3 is CASSRQTQETQYF. The CDR3 DNA sequence: TGTGCCAGCAGCCGCCAGACCCAAGAGACCCAGTACTTC.

Concerning this clonotype: One base away lies a much larger clone, so this may be a sequencing read error. The genes are TRBV3-1 and TRBJ2-5; 8 bases align to TRBD1. V lost 4 bases, J lost 4 bases, and 14 bases stayed unmatched. Germline CDR1 is LGHDT and CDR2 is YNNKEL (reference sequence). The CDR3 sequence is 17 residues long. The CDR3 nucleotides read TGTGCCAGCAGCCGAGTCGCCGGGGACAGGTTTCGAGAGACCCAGTACTTC. Translating it yields CASSRVAGDRFRETQYF.

The chain is built from TRBV4-3 and TRBJ1-2, with TRBD1 as a possible D gene (6 bases). Germline CDR1 and CDR2: LGHNA and YSLEER. Trimming cost V 0 bases and J 5 bases, with 16 bases left between them. This CDR3 comprises 16 residues. CDR3 sequence: CASSQEHRTVTYGYTF. DNA of the CDR3: TGCGCCAGCAGCCAAGAGCATAGGACAGTGACTTATGGCTACACCTTC.

Only a few counts were recorded for this clonotype. A much larger clone differs by one base, so this may be a read error. The chain uses TRBV9 and TRBJ2-3; D gene uncertain. The germline gives CDR1 SGDLS, CDR2 YYNGEE. CDR3 length equals 14 residues. CDR3 sequence reads: CAGSVDPNPDTQYF. CDR3 in DNA: TGTGCCGGCAGCGTAGACCCCAACCCAGATACGCAGTATTTT.

This clonotype has only a few counts. V gene TRBV4-1 combines with J gene TRBJ2-5, with 12 bases aligning to TRBD2. V was pared by 0 bases and J by 5 bases, with 4 bases of the junction left unmatched. CDR1 and CDR2 from the germline V gene are MGHRA and YSYEKL. There are 16 residues in the CDR3. The CDR3 coding sequence is TGCGCCAGCAGCCAAGAGGGACTAGCGGGTTTCGAGACCCAGTACTTC. Residues: CASSQEGLAGFETQYF.

This clonotype was detected ten times or more. This chain uses TRBV4-3 with TRBJ1-2; 8 bases line up with TRBD1. The CDR3 is made up of 17 amino acids. Germline assignment: CDR1 LGHNA and CDR2 YSLEER. After removal of 0 bases from V and 3 bases from J, the junction contained 9 bases not matched to a gene. The CDR3: CASSQEWGTGKYYGYTF. The CDR3 DNA sequence: TGCGCCAGCAGCCAAGAGTGGGGGACAGGCAAATACTATGGCTACACCTTC.

V usage is TRBV29-1 and J usage is TRBJ2-7; D not resolved. Germline V CDR1 and CDR2: SQVTM, ANQGSEA. CDR3 length equals 11 residues. V lost 4 bases to trimming and J lost 5 bases, with 9 bases between them. In DNA, the CDR3 is TGCAGCGTTGGGCTGGGCAACGAGCAGTACTTC. It codes for CSVGLGNEQYF.

This chain uses TRBV20-1 with TRBJ1-1; the match to TRBD1 covers 9 bases. The ends lost 0 bases at V and 4 bases at J; junction bases unmatched: 6. CDR1 DFQATT and CDR2 SNEGSKA come from the germline V gene (reference sequence). The CDR3 totals 15 residues. The CDR3 spells CSARDTGGWSTEAFF. Here the CDR3 DNA reads TGCAGTGCTAGAGATACAGGGGGCTGGAGCACTGAAGCTTTCTTT.

This clonotype was seen many times. V is TRBV7-4 and J is TRBJ2-4, with D hard to call. This CDR3 is 15 amino acids long. V was pared by 1 base and J by 6 bases, with 13 bases between. From germline, CDR1 is SGHVT and CDR2 SQSDAQ. Written as DNA, the CDR3 is TGTGCCAGCAGCTTAGAGGGTCACCGAGTAAACATTCAGTACTTC. This codes for CASSLEGHRVNIQYF. The whole variable domain, remainder taken from reference TRBV7-4 and TRBJ2-4, is GAGVSQSPRYKVAKRGRDVALRCDSISGHVTLYWYRQTLGQGSEVLTYSQSDAQRDKSGRPSGRFSAERPERSVSTLKIQRTEQGDSAVYLCASSLEGHRVNIQYFGAGTRLSVL.

This clonotype was recorded at least ten times. This sequence joins TRBV9 and TRBJ2-7, with 8 positions matching TRBD2. Germline V CDR1 and CDR2: SGDLS, YYNGEE. After removal of 3 bases from V and 3 bases from J, the junction contained 11 bases not matched to a gene. The CDR3 is 16 amino acids. CDR3 bases: TGTGCCAGCAGCGCCCGTGGGAGCGGGAGTAGCTACGAGCAGTACTTC. This encodes CASSARGSGSSYEQYF.

This clonotype was seen a few times. A much larger clone differs from this one at a single base, so this may be a read error. CDR3 DNA sequence: TGTGCCATCAGTGGGTCGGCAGAAGAAAAACTGTTTTTT. Its translation is CAISGSAEEKLFF. The rearrangement uses TRBV10-3 and TRBJ1-4; no definite D call. The V end was cut by 4 bases, the J end by 8 bases, with 11 bases between. There are 13 residues in the CDR3. Germline CDR1 reads ENHRY; CDR2 reads SYGVKD.

This clonotype has only a few counts. The chain joins TRBV5-1 to TRBJ2-5; 11 positions match TRBD2. TRBJ2-7 matches the DNA end more closely, so the J call is doubtful. CDR1 is SGHRS and CDR2 is YFSETQ in the germline V gene. CDR3 length: 15 residues. CDR3 protein: CASSLSGRANNEQYF. In DNA, the CDR3 is TGCGCCAGCAGCCTTAGCGGGAGGGCCAACAACGAGCAGTACTTC.

Ten or more counts support this clonotype. The chain carries TRBV9 and TRBJ2-1, with a possible D match to TRBD2 (5 bases). This CDR3 spans 15 amino acids. Germline CDR1 SGDLS, CDR2 YYNGEE. Trimming took off 3 bases at V and 5 bases at J, with 15 bases between the two ends. The CDR3 spells CASSGTSHGNNEQFF. Here the CDR3 DNA reads TGTGCCAGCAGCGGAACCTCTCACGGGAACAATGAGCAGTTCTTC.

V and J are TRBV24-1 and TRBJ2-5, with D possibly TRBD1 on 5 matching bases. Germline CDR1 and CDR2: KGHDR and SFDVKD. The CDR3 runs to 15 residues. V lost 4 bases to trimming and J lost 0 bases, with 11 bases between them. The CDR3 sequence is CATSDARQHQETQYF. CDR3 coding DNA: TGTGCCACCAGTGACGCCAGACAGCACCAAGAGACCCAGTACTTC.

This clonotype was seen more than once but under ten times. V usage is TRBV29-1 and J usage is TRBJ2-3; the match to TRBD2 covers 7 bases. V gave up 3 bases and J gave up 5 bases; unmatched junction bases: 2. From germline, CDR1 is SQVTM and CDR2 ANQGSEA. CDR3 length: 12 residues. The CDR3 DNA reads TGCAGCGTTGACGCGGGAGTAGATACGCAGTATTTT. Translation gives CSVDAGVDTQYF.

This chain connects TRBV9 to TRBJ2-1; D call uncertain. In germline, CDR1 is SGDLS, CDR2 YYNGEE. V was cut by 0 bases and J by 4 bases, with 11 bases left in between. The CDR3 covers 15 residues. CDR3 sequence reads: CASSVGHSSYNEQFF. CDR3 DNA sequence: TGTGCCAGCAGCGTAGGTCATAGCTCGTACAATGAGCAGTTCTTC.

V gene TRBV7-9 combines with J gene TRBJ2-5, with D tentatively TRBD1 (5 bases). Germline CDR1 SEHNR, CDR2 FQNEAQ (reference sequence). The CDR3 sequence is 14 residues long. Trimming took off 1 base at V and 10 bases at J, with 16 bases between the two ends. CDR3 sequence reads: CASSLGGGAQNQYF. DNA for the CDR3: TGTGCCAGCAGCTTAGGAGGTGGGGCCCAAAACCAGTACTTC.

Only a few counts were recorded for this clonotype. The chain recombines TRBV20-1 with TRBJ2-2, with TRBD2 matching over 12 bases. The CDR3 contains 17 residues. Trimming cost V 3 bases and J 3 bases; bases outside gene matches: 8. Germline loops: CDR1 DFQATT, CDR2 SNEGSKA (reference sequence). The CDR3 sequence: CSASMPSGRADTGELFF. The CDR3 DNA follows: TGCAGTGCTAGTATGCCTAGCGGGAGGGCCGACACCGGGGAGCTGTTTTTT.

This rearrangement joins TRBV20-1 to TRBJ2-1; a possible D gene is TRBD2 (6 bases). V was pared by 3 bases and J by 4 bases, with 16 bases between. From germline, CDR1 is DFQATT and CDR2 SNEGSKA (reference sequence). This CDR3 has 15 amino acids. CDR3 DNA sequence: TGCAGTGCTAGGCACGGGGGTCTGGGGTACAATGAGCAGTTCTTC. Encoded protein: CSARHGGLGYNEQFF.